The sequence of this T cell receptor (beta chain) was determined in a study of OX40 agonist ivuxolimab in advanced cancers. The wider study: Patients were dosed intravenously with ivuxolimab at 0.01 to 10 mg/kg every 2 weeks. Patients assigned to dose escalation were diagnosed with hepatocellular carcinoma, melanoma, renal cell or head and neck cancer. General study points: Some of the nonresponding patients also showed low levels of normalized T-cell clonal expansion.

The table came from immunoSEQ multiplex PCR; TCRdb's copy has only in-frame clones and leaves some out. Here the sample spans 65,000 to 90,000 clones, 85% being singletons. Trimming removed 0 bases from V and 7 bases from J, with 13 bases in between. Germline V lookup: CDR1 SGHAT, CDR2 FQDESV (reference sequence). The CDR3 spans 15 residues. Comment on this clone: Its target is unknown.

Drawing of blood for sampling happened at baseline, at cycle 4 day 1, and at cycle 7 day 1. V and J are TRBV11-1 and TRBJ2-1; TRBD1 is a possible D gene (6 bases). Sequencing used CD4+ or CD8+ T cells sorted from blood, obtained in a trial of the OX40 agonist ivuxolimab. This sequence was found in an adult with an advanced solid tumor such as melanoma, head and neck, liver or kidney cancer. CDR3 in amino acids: CASSLAFLQGNEQFF. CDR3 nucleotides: TGTGCCAGCAGCTTAGCTTTTCTACAGGGAAATGAGCAGTTCTTC.